This paragraph reports one TCR beta chain. Its antigen target is currently unknown. The record has no base qualities; no much larger clone is one base away. These data originate in a study of blood T cell repertoires in COVID-19 (dated by TCRdb to about 2020). With regard to the full study: Samples covering the acute and convalescent phases of COVID-19 were provided by collaborators in the United States, Italy and Spain. The dataset comprised deeply sampled blood TCRbeta repertoires from subjects exposed to, actively infected with, or recovered from COVID-19. The repertoires were released in a freely available public database meant as a resource for research on the immune response to SARS-CoV-2. Where available, HLA class I and class II types were taken from metadata supplied by the sample provider and were not determined by assay-based typing. Samples were obtained from the ongoing ImmuneRACE study (first 160 participants) and from 1,254 subjects provided by 6 global collaborators. A de-identified subject ID, COVID-19 status, age in years and sex were almost always included in the sample metadata. The prospective study material was composed of cDNA or gDNA derived from T cells, B-cell-depleted T cells, or PBMCs. Overall results and qualifications from the work: The quantity of clinical and demographic metadata differed by source and by participant and was supplied without curation.

TCRbeta CDR3 regions were amplified from genomic DNA by means of the immunoSEQ Assay, a bias-controlled multiplex PCR. Regarding the original processing steps: The number of nucleated cells in each sample was estimated from the amplification of reference gene primers within the assay. Sequence reads were collapsed and filtered to measure the absolute abundance of every unique TCRbeta CDR3 rearrangement. Productive Simpson clonality was computed per sample as the square root of Simpson's diversity index over productive rearrangements. TCRdb re-hosts the immuneACCESS table, in-frame sequences only. Its copies lack some clones; in the studies checked, an unresolved V gene accounts for under half of them, and the cause for the rest is not known. V and J calls and clone size come straight from that table; D and trimming were deduced from the DNA. This sample lists some 66,000 clones; roughly 84% were detected once. Of the sample, 5.5% to 7% falls within the top ten clones.

CDR1 is given as SGHRS and CDR2 as YFSETQ, both from the germline V gene. For this chain, trimming is 4 bases at the V end and 3 bases at the J end, and the number of junction bases without a gene match is 3. The CDR3 contains 14 residues, cysteine and phenylalanine counted. CDR3 DNA is the only sequence kept; it has 42 bases, read in frame from the first base. The collaborating institutions used their own protocols to collect whole blood in K2EDTA tubes. For TCRbeta analysis, collaborator samples were shipped as frozen whole blood, as isolated PBMCs, or as DNA extracted from either sample type. The chain is encoded by TRBV5-1 joined to TRBJ1-4, with TRBD1 identical over 7 junction bases. This receptor was obtained from a middle-aged man with active COVID-19. The sequenced sample consisted of peripheral blood. CDR3 loop: CASSRGQANEKLFF. The DNA sequence is as follows: TGCGCCAGCAGCCGAGGACAGGCTAATGAAAAACTGTTTTTT.